Shown below are 29 T cell receptor beta chains from a single sample sequenced in a study of CD8 T cells in Susac syndrome. With random hexamers, 0.5 to 1 ug RNA was reverse transcribed. TCRdb called the immunoSEQ multiplex PCR reads again in MiXCR, with one record for every CDR3 protein. This repertoire shows 95,000 to 150,000 distinct CDR3 sequences, nearly 96% found once; its top ten account for about 0.14%. Specimen: CD4+ T cells from PBMCs. The receptors originated from a human donor with Susac syndrome.

V gene TRBV7-2 combines with J gene TRBJ2-3; 12 positions match TRBD1. The CDR3 spans 14 residues. J was trimmed by 5 bases and V by 8 bases; bases with no gene match: 5. Germline V lookup: CDR1 SGHTA, CDR2 FQGNSA. CDR3 region: CASGRDRGQDTQYF. CDR3 nucleotide sequence: TGTGCCAGCGGCCGGGACAGGGGGCAAGATACGCAGTATTTT.

DNA of the CDR3: TGTGCCACCAGTGATCGAAGTAAAGGCTACGAGCAGTACTTC. Encoded protein: CATSDRSKGYEQYF. The chain links TRBV24-1 to TRBJ2-7, with D hard to call. The CDR3 consists of 14 residues. The ends were cut back, 3 bases at V and 3 bases at J, with 11 bases in the middle. Per the germline V gene, CDR1 is KGHDR and CDR2 is SFDVKD.

The chain is built from TRBV5-1 and TRBJ2-1; D is tentatively TRBD1 or TRBD2 (5 bases each). The germline V and J ends were trimmed by 4 bases and 6 bases, with 17 bases remaining between them. In germline, CDR1 is SGHRS, CDR2 YFSETQ. CDR3 length: 15 amino acids. The CDR3 protein is CASSPQGPQPNEQFF. CDR3 bases: TGCGCCAGCAGCCCCCAGGGACCCCAACCCAATGAGCAGTTCTTC. The complete variable domain, with remaining parts taken from reference TRBV5-1 and TRBJ2-1, reads KAGVTQTPRYLIKTRGQQVTLSCSPISGHRSVSWYQQTPGQGLQFLFEYFSETQRNKGNFPGRFSGRQFSNSRSEMNVSTLELGDSALYLCASSPQGPQPNEQFFGPGTRLTVL.

The chain recombines TRBV4-1 with TRBJ2-5; the D is unclear. Germline V CDR1 and CDR2: MGHRA, YSYEKL. The CDR3 is made up of 15 amino acids. V was trimmed by 1 base and J by 5 bases, leaving 14 bases between them. The chain's CDR3 is CASSQVLGRRETQYF. The DNA for the CDR3 is TGCGCCAGCAGCCAAGTATTGGGAAGGCGGGAGACCCAGTACTTC.

The V call is TRBV15, the J call TRBJ2-3; unclear D gene. V shed 0 bases and J shed 3 bases, with 7 bases lying between them. Germline loops: CDR1 LNHNV, CDR2 YYDKDF (reference sequence). CDR3 size: 14 residues. CDR3 DNA: TGTGCCACCAGCAGAGAGCCACAGACAGATACGCAGTATTTT. Protein sequence: CATSREPQTDTQYF.

The V gene is TRBV5-4, the J gene TRBJ2-5; 10 bases fit TRBD2. This CDR3 is 13 amino acids long. Losses at the gene ends were 2 bases for V and 5 bases for J; bases not matched to a gene: 0. The germline V gene encodes CDR1 SGHNT and CDR2 YYREEE (reference sequence). CDR3 sequence reads: CASSFSGRETQYF. The CDR3 DNA reads as TGTGCCAGCAGCTTTAGCGGGAGGGAGACCCAGTACTTC.

The rearrangement joins TRBV5-4 to TRBJ2-7; weak D call: TRBD1 (6 bases). Trimming cost V 6 bases and J 2 bases, with 18 bases left between them. The CDR3 has 15 residues. The V gene's germline CDR1 is SGHNT and CDR2 YYREEE (reference sequence). CDR3 loop: CASTSRRGDTYEQYF. The CDR3 nucleotides read TGTGCCAGCACAAGCCGAAGAGGGGACACCTACGAGCAGTACTTC.

The rearrangement uses TRBV29-1 and TRBJ2-1; 9 bases fit TRBD1. V shed 4 bases and J 6 bases; nucleotides not matched to a gene: 1. The germline CDR1 and CDR2 sequences are SQVTM and ANQGSEA. The CDR3 has 12 residues. The CDR3 is CSVAGQGNEQFF. The CDR3 bases are TGCAGCGTTGCGGGACAGGGCAATGAGCAGTTCTTC.

The gene calls are TRBV29-1 and TRBJ2-7, with 9 nucleotides matching TRBD1. The CDR3 has 13 residues. Germline CDR1 reads SQVTM; CDR2 reads ANQGSEA. Losses at the gene ends were 5 bases for V and 6 bases for J; bases not matched to a gene: 8. CDR3 residues: CSVMDRGLAEQYF. The CDR3 DNA reads TGCAGCGTTATGGACAGGGGATTGGCCGAGCAGTACTTC.

The chain combines TRBV29-1 with TRBJ2-6; no clear D. This CDR3 has 13 residues. Germline V gives CDR1 SQVTM, CDR2 ANQGSEA. Trimming left V 6 bases short and J 0 bases short, with 6 bases between. The CDR3 region has the DNA TGCAGCGTCGGGTCCTCTGGGGCCAACGTCCTGACTTTC. Amino acids: CSVGSSGANVLTF.

This chain uses TRBV6-5 with TRBJ2-2; no firm D call. With 7 bases removed from V and 1 base from J, the gap between germline ends came to 4 bases. Germline V gene lookup returns CDR1 MNHEY and CDR2 SVGAGI. The CDR3 has 12 amino acids. The CDR3 DNA sequence: TGTGCCAGCAACGGGAACACCGGGGAGCTGTTTTTT. Translation gives CASNGNTGELFF.

The chain is built from TRBV3-1 and TRBJ1-5; no definite D call. Germline lookup yields CDR1 LGHDT and CDR2 YNNKEL (reference sequence). The V gene lost 1 base and the J gene lost 2 bases, with 9 bases spanning the gap. The CDR3 runs 15 residues. CDR3 in DNA: TGTGCCAGCAGCCAAGGATGGGGAGGCAATCAGCCCCAGCATTTT. Translated, it gives CASSQGWGGNQPQHF.

The rearrangement uses TRBV4-1 and TRBJ2-3; 12 bases line up with TRBD2. From germline, CDR1 is MGHRA and CDR2 YSYEKL. The CDR3 sequence is 13 residues long. V dropped 4 bases and J dropped 14; count of bases not matched to a gene: 7. Here the CDR3 DNA reads TGCGCCAGCAGCCCGCAGACTAGCGGGGGTCCGTATTTT. Residues: CASSPQTSGGPYF.

The V and J genes are TRBV30 and TRBJ2-2; no reliable D call. This CDR3 has 12 amino acids. Looked up from germline, CDR1 is GTSNPN and CDR2 is SVGIG (reference sequence). The V end was cut by 2 bases, the J end by 6 bases, with 7 bases between. CDR3 sequence: CAWSRLPGELFF. The DNA for the CDR3 is TGTGCCTGGAGTCGCCTCCCCGGGGAGCTGTTTTTT.

The chain employs TRBV30 and TRBJ1-5; 8 bases are shared with TRBD1. The CDR3 contains 13 residues. V lost 1 base, J lost 8 bases, and 4 bases stayed unmatched. Germline loops: CDR1 GTSNPN, CDR2 SVGIG (reference sequence). Here the CDR3 reads CAWSEQGVEPQHF. The CDR3 coding sequence is TGTGCCTGGAGTGAACAGGGGGTTGAGCCCCAGCATTTT.

The gene calls are TRBV6-5 and TRBJ1-1; TRBD1 matches at 9 bases. This CDR3 has 14 amino acids. The germline gives CDR1 MNHEY, CDR2 SVGAGI. The J segment lost 6 bases and the V segment lost 5 bases, leaving 7 bases of the junction unmatched. CDR3 nucleotides: TGTGCCAGCAGTAGCCACAGGGGGCAGGCTGAAGCTTTCTTT. Its translation: CASSSHRGQAEAFF.

This chain uses TRBV7-2 with TRBJ2-3; 12 bases are a match to TRBD2. With 6 bases clipped from V and 8 bases from J, the junction kept 12 bases outside the gene matches. Germline values: CDR1 SGHTA, CDR2 FQGNSA. There are 16 residues in the CDR3. CDR3 nucleotides: TGTGCCAGCAGTGTTTCTAGCGGGAGGGATCTAAGTACGCAGTATTTT. This sequence encodes CASSVSSGRDLSTQYF.

V gene TRBV4-1 combines with J gene TRBJ2-7, with 7 bases identical to TRBD2. With 1 base clipped from V and 1 base from J, the junction kept 4 bases outside the gene matches. Germline CDR1 reads MGHRA; CDR2 reads YSYEKL. This CDR3 contains 15 residues. The CDR3 nucleotides are TGCGCCAGCAGCCAAGTCGATAGCGGGTCCTACGAGCAGTACTTC. Amino acid sequence: CASSQVDSGSYEQYF.

The chain uses TRBV5-1 and TRBJ2-7, with D possibly matching TRBD1 (6 bases). CDR3 size: 15 residues. Trimming removed 5 bases at V and 4 bases at J, with 19 bases between. The germline CDR1 and CDR2 sequences are SGHRS and YFSETQ. The CDR3 DNA reads as TGCGCCAGCAGACCTGCAGGGACACCCTTTTACGAGCAGTACTTC. Translated: CASRPAGTPFYEQYF.

This clonotype was counted only a few times. The gene calls are TRBV20-1 and TRBJ2-5, with D perhaps matching TRBD1 (5 bases). The V end was cut by 6 bases, the J end by 2 bases, with 10 bases between. This CDR3 is 12 amino acids long. Germline CDR1 and CDR2: DFQATT and SNEGSKA (reference sequence). The DNA of the CDR3 is TGCAGTGCAAGACGACAGCAAGAGACCCAGTACTTC. It translates to CSARRQQETQYF.

This sequence joins TRBV4-2 and TRBJ1-2; 7 bases agree with TRBD1. CDR1 LGHNA and CDR2 YNFKEQ come from the germline V gene. V shed 0 bases, J shed 0 bases, and the junction held 7 bases outside the gene matches. CDR3 size: 17 residues. The CDR3 spells CASSQEPPDRANYGYTF. Here the CDR3 DNA reads TGTGCCAGCAGCCAAGAACCTCCCGACAGGGCTAACTATGGCTACACCTTC.

The chain is built from TRBV6-2 or TRBV6-3 and TRBJ2-7, with D uncertain. This CDR3 region has 13 residues. Per germline, CDR1 MNHEY and CDR2 SVGEGT. The V and J ends lost 0 bases and 6 bases respectively, with 9 bases between them. The CDR3 nucleotides read TGTGCCAGCAGTTACTCGCCGATGGGCGAGCAGTACTTC. Its translation is CASSYSPMGEQYF.

The rearrangement joins TRBV20-1 to TRBJ2-1, with unresolved D. The CDR3 extends over 12 amino acids. Trimming took 3 bases from V and 8 from J, leaving 11 bases between them. Germline V gene sequence: CDR1 DFQATT, CDR2 SNEGSKA (reference sequence). Written as DNA, the CDR3 is TGCAGTGCTAGTGGTCTAGTCGATGAGCAGTTCTTC. This codes for CSASGLVDEQFF.

The chain employs TRBV5-1 and TRBJ2-3, with D possibly being TRBD1 or TRBD2 (5 bases each). Trimming pared 4 bases from V and 7 bases from J, leaving 22 bases between. Germline CDR1 reads SGHRS; CDR2 reads YFSETQ. The CDR3 runs to 16 residues. The DNA of the CDR3 is TGCGCCAGCAGCCCTGGACCCTTCGGGGCGGCAAATACGCAGTATTTT. It specifies CASSPGPFGAANTQYF.

The chain recombines TRBV12-3 or TRBV12-4 with TRBJ2-5; D unclear. The ends were cut back, 7 bases at V and 3 bases at J, with 9 bases in the middle. The CDR3 extends over 12 amino acids. Written as DNA, the CDR3 is TGTGCCAGCACCCATTGGGAAGAGACCCAGTACTTC. This codes for CASTHWEETQYF.

V usage is TRBV30 and J usage is TRBJ1-1; TRBD1 aligns across 10 bases. This CDR3 is built from 15 residues. Looked up from germline, CDR1 is GTSNPN and CDR2 is SVGIG (reference sequence). The trim removed 2 bases at V and 1 base at J, leaving 4 bases unmatched. CDR3 in amino acids: CAWSLDRGRNTEAFF. CDR3 nucleotides: TGTGCCTGGAGTCTCGACAGGGGGCGGAACACTGAAGCTTTCTTT.

The J gene is TRBJ2-1, the V gene TRBV15, with D perhaps matching TRBD2 (6 bases). The CDR3 loop spans 18 amino acids. V lost 0 bases, J lost 5 bases, and 20 bases lay in between. Germline-derived CDR1 and CDR2 are LNHNV and YYDKDF (reference sequence). DNA for the CDR3: TGTGCCACCAGCAGAGATGGGGCGGGGCCGGGACCCAACAATGAGCAGTTCTTC. Translation: CATSRDGAGPGPNNEQFF.

The chain combines TRBV29-1 with TRBJ1-5; TRBD1 might be the D (5 bases). Germline V gene sequence: CDR1 SQVTM, CDR2 ANQGSEA. Between the trimmed V and J ends, which lost 4 bases and 5 bases, there was a span of 15 bases. The CDR3 loop spans 14 amino acids. The CDR3 DNA sequence: TGCAGCGTTGCCTTGACAGACCGGGATCAGCCCCAGCATTTT. Amino acid sequence: CSVALTDRDQPQHF.

The chain is built from TRBV7-2 and TRBJ2-7, with D perhaps matching TRBD1 or TRBD2 (6 bases each). The CDR3 length is 14 residues. CDR1 is SGHTA and CDR2 is FQGNSA in the germline V gene. Trimming removed 5 bases from V and 1 base from J, with 12 bases in between. The CDR3 nucleotides read TGTGCCAGCAGCCTGGGGGGCTATTCCTACGAGCAGTACTTC. Amino acids: CASSLGGYSYEQYF. The full variable domain, its missing parts supplied by reference TRBV7-2 and TRBJ2-7, is GAGVSQSPSNKVTEKGKDVELRCDPISGHTALYWYRQSLGQGLEFLIYFQGNSAPDKSGLPSDRFSAERTGGSVSTLTIQRTQQEDSAVYLCASSLGGYSYEQYFGPGTRLTVT.